This TCR beta chain was recorded in a study of cytomegalovirus exposure and HLA in healthy donors. Details on this clone: Its antigen is not known.

The study ran its PCR with 60 Vbeta and 13 Jbeta primers. Generated by immunoSEQ multiplex PCR, the TCRdb table keeps only in-frame clones and is missing some. Among some 220,000 clones listed, about 80% were seen once. Points from the study as a whole: TCR beta V segments were, for the most part, productive about 90% or about 30% of the time in an earlier analysis.

This clonotype originated in a middle-aged woman in good health and CMV-seronegative. Material: PBMCs.

As DNA, the CDR3 is TGTGCCAGCAGCTTGGGACCAACTACAACTAATGAAAAACTGTTTTTT. It is translated as CASSLGPTTTNEKLFF. The rearrangement joins TRBV5-6 to TRBJ1-4, with D unclear. The germline gives CDR1 SGHDT, CDR2 YYEEEE. V lost 0 bases, J lost 0 bases, and 9 bases lay in between. CDR3 size: 16 residues.